A selection of T cell receptor beta chains follows, all from one sample in a study of T cells after yellow fever vaccination. A single record per CDR3 protein comes from TCRdb applying MiXCR to the 5' RACE reads. The profile shows some 550,000 distinct CDR3 sequences, approximately 21% of them singletons. This specimen consisted of PBMCs, obtained 15 days after the yellow fever booster vaccination. The receptors derive from a man younger than 45 who received the YFV17D yellow fever vaccine. Both conserved end residues are part of each CDR3. The order of the fields is D gene, V gene, J gene, clone size, CDR3 DNA, CDR3 protein. D genes are given only for firm matches. The size entry is marked missing in some rows and otherwise reads once, few, many or a size class.

D gene: .; V gene: TRBV29-1; J gene: TRBJ1-2; clone size: few; CDR3 DNA: TGCAGCGTTGACGAAGAGAGAAACTATGGCTACACCTTC; CDR3 protein: CSVDEERNYGYTF
D gene: .; V gene: TRBV5-1; J gene: TRBJ2-1; clone size: few; CDR3 DNA: TGCGCCAGCAGCTTGGAACTAGCCCCAGCGGGCAATGAGCAGTTCTTC; CDR3 protein: CASSLELAPAGNEQFF
D gene: .; V gene: TRBV29-1; J gene: TRBJ1-4; clone size: few; CDR3 DNA: TGCAGCGTTCGCCTGGGTAATGAAAAACTGTTTTTT; CDR3 protein: CSVRLGNEKLFF
D gene: .; V gene: TRBV11-2; J gene: TRBJ2-3; clone size: .; CDR3 DNA: TGTGCCAGCAGTTCCGCAGGGGTTACGCAGTATTTT; CDR3 protein: CASSSAGVTQYF
D gene: .; V gene: TRBV9; J gene: TRBJ1-3; clone size: few; CDR3 DNA: TGTGCCAGCAGCGGGACAGTCTCTGGAAACACCATATATTTT; CDR3 protein: CASSGTVSGNTIYF
D gene: .; V gene: TRBV29-1; J gene: TRBJ2-1; clone size: few; CDR3 DNA: TGCAGCGTTGAAGAGGACTTGATGTTGTTCTTC; CDR3 protein: CSVEEDLMLFF
D gene: TRBD1; V gene: TRBV19; J gene: TRBJ1-1; clone size: .; CDR3 DNA: TGTGCCAGTACCCCCAGACAGGGGTGGAACACTGAAGCTTTCTTT; CDR3 protein: CASTPRQGWNTEAFF
D gene: .; V gene: TRBV7-2; J gene: TRBJ1-1; clone size: .; CDR3 DNA: TGTGCCAGCAGCCTAACACGGGATTCGGGAGCTTTCTTT; CDR3 protein: CASSLTRDSGAFF
D gene: TRBD1; V gene: TRBV7-2; J gene: TRBJ2-3; clone size: .; CDR3 DNA: TGTGCCAGCTCGGGGACAGGAGCCGATACGCAGTATTTT; CDR3 protein: CASSGTGADTQYF
D gene: TRBD2; V gene: TRBV6-5; J gene: TRBJ2-7; clone size: few; CDR3 DNA: TGTGCCAGCAGTTACTTCTCCGGGGGACTAGCGGGAGTTTCCGAGCAGTACTTC; CDR3 protein: CASSYFSGGLAGVSEQYF
D gene: .; V gene: TRBV12-3/TRBV12-4; J gene: TRBJ2-7; clone size: .; CDR3 DNA: TGTGCCAGCAGTTTCGGGCGGGTGAGCTCCTACGAGCAGTACTTC; CDR3 protein: CASSFGRVSSYEQYF
D gene: TRBD2; V gene: TRBV12-3/TRBV12-4; J gene: TRBJ2-3; clone size: .; CDR3 DNA: TGTGCCAGCAGATCACTAGCGGGAGCCGGAGATACGCAGTATTTT; CDR3 protein: CASRSLAGAGDTQYF
D gene: TRBD1; V gene: TRBV7-9; J gene: TRBJ1-1; clone size: .; CDR3 DNA: TGTGCCAGCAGCCCGGTGACAGGGGTGGACACTGAAGCTTTCTTT; CDR3 protein: CASSPVTGVDTEAFF
D gene: .; V gene: TRBV12-3/TRBV12-4; J gene: TRBJ1-5; clone size: few; CDR3 DNA: TGTGCCAGCAGTTTTGGGGGTGGTCAGCCCCAGCATTTT; CDR3 protein: CASSFGGGQPQHF
D gene: .; V gene: TRBV7-2; J gene: TRBJ1-4; clone size: .; CDR3 DNA: TGTGCCAGCAGCTTAGGGGGGACCGTTAATGAAAAACTGTTTTTT; CDR3 protein: CASSLGGTVNEKLFF
D gene: .; V gene: TRBV20-1; J gene: TRBJ2-2; clone size: few; CDR3 DNA: TGCAGTGCCAGGACGGACGGGGAGGAGCTGTTTTTT; CDR3 protein: CSARTDGEELFF
D gene: TRBD2; V gene: TRBV18; J gene: TRBJ2-7; clone size: few; CDR3 DNA: TGTGCCAGCTCCCCCCAGCCGACTAGCGGTCCCTACGAGCAGTACTTC; CDR3 protein: CASSPQPTSGPYEQYF
D gene: TRBD1; V gene: TRBV4-1; J gene: TRBJ1-1; clone size: .; CDR3 DNA: TGCGCCAGCAGCCAAGATGGACAGGGGGGAACTGAAGCTTTCTTT; CDR3 protein: CASSQDGQGGTEAFF
D gene: .; V gene: TRBV7-3; J gene: TRBJ2-3; clone size: .; CDR3 DNA: TGTGCCAGCAGCTTTGCGGTGACAGATACGCAGTATTTT; CDR3 protein: CASSFAVTDTQYF
D gene: .; V gene: TRBV5-4; J gene: TRBJ2-3; clone size: few; CDR3 DNA: TGTGCCAGCAGCTTGGCAGAAGGGAGTTGGGGCACAGATACGCAGTATTTT; CDR3 protein: CASSLAEGSWGTDTQYF
D gene: .; V gene: TRBV7-8; J gene: TRBJ2-2; clone size: few; CDR3 DNA: TGTGCCAGCAGCCTGGAGGGGTCGAACACCGGGGAGCTGTTTTTT; CDR3 protein: CASSLEGSNTGELFF
D gene: .; V gene: TRBV9; J gene: TRBJ2-7; clone size: .; CDR3 DNA: TGTGCCAGCAGCGTAGGAGGGGAAAACTACGAGCAGTACTTC; CDR3 protein: CASSVGGENYEQYF
D gene: .; V gene: TRBV28; J gene: TRBJ2-5; clone size: few; CDR3 DNA: TGTGCCAGCAGTTTAAAAGCCCAAGAGACCCAGTACTTC; CDR3 protein: CASSLKAQETQYF
D gene: .; V gene: TRBV3-1; J gene: TRBJ2-2; clone size: few; CDR3 DNA: TGTGCCAGCAGCTACGACATGTGGGGCGACACCGGGGAGCTGTTTTTT; CDR3 protein: CASSYDMWGDTGELFF
D gene: .; V gene: TRBV7-6; J gene: TRBJ2-3; clone size: few; CDR3 DNA: TGTGCCAGCAGCCCGGCCTCGGGGATCACAGATACGCAGTATTTT; CDR3 protein: CASSPASGITDTQYF
D gene: .; V gene: TRBV10-3; J gene: TRBJ2-2; clone size: many; CDR3 DNA: TGTGCCATCAAAACCGGGACTCAGAACACCGGGGAGCTGTTTTTT; CDR3 protein: CAIKTGTQNTGELFF
D gene: TRBD2; V gene: TRBV11-2; J gene: TRBJ2-3; clone size: .; CDR3 DNA: TGTGCCAGCAGCCCCCGACTAGCGAGTTTGGCAGATACGCAGTATTTT; CDR3 protein: CASSPRLASLADTQYF
D gene: .; V gene: TRBV20-1; J gene: TRBJ2-3; clone size: few; CDR3 DNA: TGCAGTGCTAGGGACGCGACACTCAGCACAGATACGCAGTATTTT; CDR3 protein: CSARDATLSTDTQYF
D gene: .; V gene: TRBV6-5; J gene: TRBJ2-7; clone size: .; CDR3 DNA: TGTGCCAGCAGTTCGCAGCTAGCGTCAACGTACGAGCAGTACTTC; CDR3 protein: CASSSQLASTYEQYF
D gene: .; V gene: TRBV29-1; J gene: TRBJ2-1; clone size: few; CDR3 DNA: TGCAGCGTACCACTTTTCGGGTCCTCCTACAATGAGCAGTTCTTC; CDR3 protein: CSVPLFGSSYNEQFF
D gene: .; V gene: TRBV12-3/TRBV12-4; J gene: TRBJ2-1; clone size: few; CDR3 DNA: TGTGCCAGCAGTTTATCCTTCTTTGAGCAGTTCTTC; CDR3 protein: CASSLSFFEQFF
D gene: TRBD1; V gene: TRBV27; J gene: TRBJ1-5; clone size: few; CDR3 DNA: TGTGCCAGTACCCCCAGGGGGGCGTTAGATCAGCCCCAGCATTTT; CDR3 protein: CASTPRGALDQPQHF
D gene: .; V gene: TRBV30; J gene: TRBJ2-1; clone size: few; CDR3 DNA: TGTGCCTGGACCAGGGGCGCGGGTGCGCAGTTCTTC; CDR3 protein: CAWTRGAGAQFF
D gene: TRBD2; V gene: TRBV12-3/TRBV12-4; J gene: TRBJ2-2; clone size: .; CDR3 DNA: TGTGCCAGTTTTGGGGGGGGCACCGGGGAGCTGTTTTTT; CDR3 protein: CASFGGGTGELFF
D gene: TRBD2; V gene: TRBV28; J gene: TRBJ2-7; clone size: .; CDR3 DNA: TGTGCCAGCAGTTACCCCCGGCGGGAGTATTCCTACGAGCAGTACTTC; CDR3 protein: CASSYPRREYSYEQYF
D gene: TRBD1; V gene: TRBV6-1; J gene: TRBJ2-3; clone size: .; CDR3 DNA: TGTGCCAGCAGTGAGGGTGGACAGGGATCAGATACGCAGTATTTT; CDR3 protein: CASSEGGQGSDTQYF
D gene: .; V gene: TRBV7-2; J gene: TRBJ2-7; clone size: few; CDR3 DNA: TGTGCCAGCAGCCGGGGGATATCCTACGAGCAGTACTTC; CDR3 protein: CASSRGISYEQYF
D gene: TRBD2; V gene: TRBV19; J gene: TRBJ2-2; clone size: once; CDR3 DNA: TGTGCCAGTAGTACACTAGCGGGAGACGCGAACACCGGGGAGCTGTTTTTT; CDR3 protein: CASSTLAGDANTGELFF
D gene: TRBD1; V gene: TRBV10-2; J gene: TRBJ2-4; clone size: few; CDR3 DNA: TGCGCCAGCAGTGACTGGGCAGGGGGAAACATTCAGTACTTC; CDR3 protein: CASSDWAGGNIQYF
D gene: TRBD2; V gene: TRBV6-1; J gene: TRBJ2-3; clone size: .; CDR3 DNA: TGTGCCAGCAGCGAACTAGCGGGGTCAGATACGCAGTATTTT; CDR3 protein: CASSELAGSDTQYF
D gene: TRBD2; V gene: TRBV20-1; J gene: TRBJ2-1; clone size: .; CDR3 DNA: TGCAGTGCTAGAGTGGCTAGCGGGAGGGCCCTGTACAATGAGCAGTTCTTC; CDR3 protein: CSARVASGRALYNEQFF
D gene: TRBD1; V gene: TRBV9; J gene: TRBJ2-3; clone size: .; CDR3 DNA: TGTGCCAGCAGCGCTGGACAGGGGGGTGCAGATACGCAGTATTTT; CDR3 protein: CASSAGQGGADTQYF
D gene: .; V gene: TRBV20-1; J gene: TRBJ2-3; clone size: .; CDR3 DNA: TGCAGTTCTGACGGGAACAGGGCGAAAGATACGCAGTATTTT; CDR3 protein: CSSDGNRAKDTQYF
D gene: .; V gene: TRBV5-1; J gene: TRBJ2-6; clone size: few; CDR3 DNA: TGCGCCACCCTTGACCGCGGGGGCAGGGGGGCCAACGTCCTGACTTTC; CDR3 protein: CATLDRGGRGANVLTF
D gene: TRBD2; V gene: TRBV6-1; J gene: TRBJ2-7; clone size: .; CDR3 DNA: TGTGCCAGCAGTCGACTAGCGGCCCCTCCAAGTGGCGACGAGCAGTACTTC; CDR3 protein: CASSRLAAPPSGDEQYF
D gene: .; V gene: TRBV4-3; J gene: TRBJ2-2; clone size: .; CDR3 DNA: TGCGCCAGCAGTCCCGAGTCGGGGCACGGGGAGCTGTTTTTT; CDR3 protein: CASSPESGHGELFF
D gene: TRBD1; V gene: TRBV4-1; J gene: TRBJ2-2; clone size: .; CDR3 DNA: TGCGCCAGCAGCCGGGACAGGGGAAGCGGGGAGCTGTTTTTT; CDR3 protein: CASSRDRGSGELFF
D gene: .; V gene: TRBV29-1; J gene: TRBJ1-3; clone size: many; CDR3 DNA: TGCAGCGTGGGGACATCGGGAAACACCATATATTTT; CDR3 protein: CSVGTSGNTIYF
D gene: TRBD2; V gene: TRBV11-2; J gene: TRBJ2-1; clone size: many; CDR3 DNA: TGTGCCAGCAGCCGCCCCGCGTCCGGGACTAGCGGGTACAATGAGCAGTTCTTC; CDR3 protein: CASSRPASGTSGYNEQFF
D gene: .; V gene: TRBV20-1; J gene: TRBJ1-5; clone size: .; CDR3 DNA: TGCAGTGCGGACCACAGCGCCCGGGGGCCCCAGCATTTT; CDR3 protein: CSADHSARGPQHF
D gene: .; V gene: TRBV5-4; J gene: TRBJ1-2; clone size: few; CDR3 DNA: TGTGCCGGGAAAGTTGGGACACCTGCTAACTATGGCTACACCTTC; CDR3 protein: CAGKVGTPANYGYTF
D gene: .; V gene: TRBV29-1; J gene: TRBJ2-7; clone size: few; CDR3 DNA: TGCAGCGCATTGTGGACTGGAGAAAACGAGCAGTACTTC; CDR3 protein: CSALWTGENEQYF
D gene: .; V gene: TRBV7-8; J gene: TRBJ1-5; clone size: .; CDR3 DNA: TGTGCCAGCAGCTCTTCCTACCGACAGAATAGCAATCAGCCCCAGCATTTT; CDR3 protein: CASSSSYRQNSNQPQHF